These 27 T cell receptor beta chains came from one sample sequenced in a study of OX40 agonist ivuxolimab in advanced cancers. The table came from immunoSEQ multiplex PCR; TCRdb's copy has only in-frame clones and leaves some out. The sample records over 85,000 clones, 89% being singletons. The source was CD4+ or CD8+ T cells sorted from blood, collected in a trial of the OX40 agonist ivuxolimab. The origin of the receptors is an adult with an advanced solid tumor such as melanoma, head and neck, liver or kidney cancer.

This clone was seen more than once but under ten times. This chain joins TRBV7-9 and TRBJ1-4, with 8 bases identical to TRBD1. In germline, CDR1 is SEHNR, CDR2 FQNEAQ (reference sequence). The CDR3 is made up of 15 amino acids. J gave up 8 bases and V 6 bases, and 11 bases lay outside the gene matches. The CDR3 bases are TGTGCCAGCAGTCCAGGGGGCCGGACCGGAGAAAAACTGTTTTTT. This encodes CASSPGGRTGEKLFF.

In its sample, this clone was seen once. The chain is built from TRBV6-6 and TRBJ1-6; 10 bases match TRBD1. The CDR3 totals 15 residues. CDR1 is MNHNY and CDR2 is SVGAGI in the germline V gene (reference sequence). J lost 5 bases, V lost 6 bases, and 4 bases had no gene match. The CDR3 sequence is CASSYGQGDNSPLHF. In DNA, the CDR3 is TGTGCCAGCAGCTACGGACAGGGGGATAATTCACCCCTCCACTTT.

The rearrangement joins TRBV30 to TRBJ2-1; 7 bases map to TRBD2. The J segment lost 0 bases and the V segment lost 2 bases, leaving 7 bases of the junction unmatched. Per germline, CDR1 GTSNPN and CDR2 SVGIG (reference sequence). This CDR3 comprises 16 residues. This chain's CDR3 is CAWSFMTSSSYNEQFF. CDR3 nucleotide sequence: TGTGCCTGGAGTTTCATGACTAGCAGCTCCTACAATGAGCAGTTCTTC.

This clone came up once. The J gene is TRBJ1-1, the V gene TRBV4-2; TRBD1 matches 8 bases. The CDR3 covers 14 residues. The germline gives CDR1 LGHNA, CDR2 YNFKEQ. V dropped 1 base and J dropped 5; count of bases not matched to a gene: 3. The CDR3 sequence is CASSQADRDTEAFF. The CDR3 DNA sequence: TGTGCCAGCAGCCAAGCGGACAGGGATACTGAAGCTTTCTTT.

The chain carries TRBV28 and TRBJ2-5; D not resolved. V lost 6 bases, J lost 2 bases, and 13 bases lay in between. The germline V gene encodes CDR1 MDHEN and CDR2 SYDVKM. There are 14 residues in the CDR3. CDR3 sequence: CASSLPDSQETQYF. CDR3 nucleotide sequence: TGTGCCAGCAGCCTTCCGGATTCTCAAGAGACCCAGTACTTC.

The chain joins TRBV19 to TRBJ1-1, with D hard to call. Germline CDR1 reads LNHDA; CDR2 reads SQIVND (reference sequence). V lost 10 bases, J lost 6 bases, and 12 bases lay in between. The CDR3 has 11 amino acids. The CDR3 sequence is CATKRAAEAFF. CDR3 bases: TGTGCCACCAAAAGGGCTGCTGAAGCTTTCTTT. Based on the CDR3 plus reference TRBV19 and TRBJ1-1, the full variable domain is DGGITQSPKYLFRKEGQNVTLSCEQNLNHDAMYWYRQDPGQGLRLIYYSQIVNDFQKGDIAEGYSVSREKKESFPLTVTSAQKNPTAFYLCATKRAAEAFFGQGTRLTVV.

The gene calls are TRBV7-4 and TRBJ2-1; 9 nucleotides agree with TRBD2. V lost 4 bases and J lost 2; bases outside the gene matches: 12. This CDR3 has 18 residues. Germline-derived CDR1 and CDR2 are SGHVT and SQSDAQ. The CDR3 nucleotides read TGTGCCAGCAGCTCTCCCTGTGGCGGGGGGGCAACCTACAATGAGCAGTTCTTC. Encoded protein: CASSSPCGGGATYNEQFF.

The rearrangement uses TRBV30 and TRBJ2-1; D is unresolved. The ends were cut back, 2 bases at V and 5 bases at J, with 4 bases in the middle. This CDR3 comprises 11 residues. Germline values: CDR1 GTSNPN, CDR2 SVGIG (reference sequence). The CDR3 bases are TGTGCCTGGAGTAGAGACAATGAGCAGTTCTTC. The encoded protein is CAWSRDNEQFF.

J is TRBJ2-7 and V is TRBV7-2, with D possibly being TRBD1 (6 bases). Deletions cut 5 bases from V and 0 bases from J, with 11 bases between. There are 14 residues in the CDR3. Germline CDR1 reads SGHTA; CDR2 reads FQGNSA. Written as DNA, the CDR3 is TGTGCCAGCAGCCGGGACAAGCCCTCCTACGAGCAGTACTTC. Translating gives CASSRDKPSYEQYF.

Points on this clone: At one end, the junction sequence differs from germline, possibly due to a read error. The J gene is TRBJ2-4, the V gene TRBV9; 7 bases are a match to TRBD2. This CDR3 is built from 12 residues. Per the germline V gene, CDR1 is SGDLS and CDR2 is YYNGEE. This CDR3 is CASSPRRWEGRF. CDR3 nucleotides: TGTGCCAGCAGCCCGAGAAGATGGGAGGGAAGGTTC. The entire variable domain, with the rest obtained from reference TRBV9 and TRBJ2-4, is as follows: DSGVTQTPKHLITATGQRVTLRCSPRSGDLSVYWYQQSLDQGLQFLIQYYNGEERAKGNILERFSAQQFPDLHSELNLSSLELGDSALYFCASSPRRWEGRFGAGTRLSVL.

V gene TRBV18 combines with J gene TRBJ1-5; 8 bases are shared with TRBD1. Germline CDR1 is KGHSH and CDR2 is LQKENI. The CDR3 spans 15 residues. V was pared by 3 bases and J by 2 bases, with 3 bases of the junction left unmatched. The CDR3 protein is CASSPGQGGNQPQHF. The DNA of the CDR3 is TGTGCCAGCTCACCCGGACAGGGCGGCAATCAGCCCCAGCATTTT.

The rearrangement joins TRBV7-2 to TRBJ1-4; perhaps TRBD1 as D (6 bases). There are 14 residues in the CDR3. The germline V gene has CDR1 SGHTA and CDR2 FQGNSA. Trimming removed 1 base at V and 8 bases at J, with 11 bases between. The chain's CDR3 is CASSLGGAQEKLFF. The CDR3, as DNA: TGTGCCAGCAGCTTAGGGGGGGCTCAGGAAAAACTGTTTTTT.

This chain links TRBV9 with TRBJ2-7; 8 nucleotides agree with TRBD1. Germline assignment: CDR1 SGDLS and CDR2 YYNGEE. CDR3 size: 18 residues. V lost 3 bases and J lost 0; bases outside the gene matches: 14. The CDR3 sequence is CASSGGDRGTGSSYEQYF. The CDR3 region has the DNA TGTGCCAGCAGCGGTGGAGACCGAGGGACAGGTAGCTCCTACGAGCAGTACTTC.

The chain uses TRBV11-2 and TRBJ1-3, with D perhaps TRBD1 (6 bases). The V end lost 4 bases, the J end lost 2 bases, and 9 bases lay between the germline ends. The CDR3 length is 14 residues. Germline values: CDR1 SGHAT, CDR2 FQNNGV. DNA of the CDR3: TGTGCCAGCAGCTCCCAGGGGACTGGAAACACCATATATTTT. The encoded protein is CASSSQGTGNTIYF.

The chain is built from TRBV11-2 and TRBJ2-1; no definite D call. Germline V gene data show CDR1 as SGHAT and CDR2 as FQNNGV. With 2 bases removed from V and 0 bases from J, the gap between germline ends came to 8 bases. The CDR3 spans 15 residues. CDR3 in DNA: TGTGCCAGCAGCTTAAACATACTCTCCTACAATGAGCAGTTCTTC. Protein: CASSLNILSYNEQFF.

CDR3 sequence: CASSRTNTDTQYF. In nucleotides, the CDR3 is TGTGCCAGCAGCCGAACTAACACAGATACGCAGTATTTT. The chain joins TRBV14 to TRBJ2-3; no clear D gene. Germline CDR1 SGHDN, CDR2 FVKESK. V was pared by 4 bases and J by 2 bases, with 7 bases between. The CDR3 extends over 13 amino acids.

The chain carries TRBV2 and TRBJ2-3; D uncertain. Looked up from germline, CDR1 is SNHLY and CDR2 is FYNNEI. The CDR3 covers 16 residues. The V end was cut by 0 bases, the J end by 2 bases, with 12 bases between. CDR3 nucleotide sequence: TGTGCCAGCAGTGAAGCGCTTCGGCCAGCCACAGATACGCAGTATTTT. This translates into CASSEALRPATDTQYF. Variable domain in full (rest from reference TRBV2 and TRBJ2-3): EPEVTQTPSHQVTQMGQEVILRCVPISNHLYFYWYRQILGQKVEFLVSFYNNEISEKSEIFDDQFSVERPDGSNFTLKIRSTKLEDSAMYFCASSEALRPATDTQYFGPGTRLTVL.

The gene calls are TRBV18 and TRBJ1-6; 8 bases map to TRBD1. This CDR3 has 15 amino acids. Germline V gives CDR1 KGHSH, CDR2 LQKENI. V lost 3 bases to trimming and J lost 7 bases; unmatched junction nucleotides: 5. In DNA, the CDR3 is TGTGCCAGCTCACCGGGGGACAGGCAGAATTCACCCCTCCACTTT. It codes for CASSPGDRQNSPLHF.

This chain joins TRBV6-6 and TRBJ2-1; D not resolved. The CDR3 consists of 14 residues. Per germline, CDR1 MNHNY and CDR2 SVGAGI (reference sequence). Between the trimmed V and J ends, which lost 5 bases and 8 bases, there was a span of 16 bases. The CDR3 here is CASSITPQEDEQFF. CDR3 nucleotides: TGTGCCAGCAGTATAACCCCCCAAGAAGATGAGCAGTTCTTC.

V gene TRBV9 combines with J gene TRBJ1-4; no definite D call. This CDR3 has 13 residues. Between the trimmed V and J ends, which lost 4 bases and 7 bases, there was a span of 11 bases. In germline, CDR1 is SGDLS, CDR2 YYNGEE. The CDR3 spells CASSSEEREKLFF. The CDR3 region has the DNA TGTGCCAGCAGCTCGGAAGAGCGTGAAAAACTGTTTTTT.

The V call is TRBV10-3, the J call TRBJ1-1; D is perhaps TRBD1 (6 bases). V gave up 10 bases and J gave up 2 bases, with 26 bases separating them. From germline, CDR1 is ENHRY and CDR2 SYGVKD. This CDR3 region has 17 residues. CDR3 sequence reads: CATSPGAGATYNTEAFF. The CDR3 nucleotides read TGTGCCACCAGCCCGGGGGCTGGCGCAACCTACAACACTGAAGCTTTCTTT.

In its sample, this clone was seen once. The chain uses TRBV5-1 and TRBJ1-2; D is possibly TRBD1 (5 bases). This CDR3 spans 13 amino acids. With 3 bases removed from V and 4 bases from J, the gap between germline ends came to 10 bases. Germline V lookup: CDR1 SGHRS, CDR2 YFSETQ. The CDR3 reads CASSSDSFYGYTF. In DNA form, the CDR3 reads TGCGCCAGCAGCTCCGACAGTTTCTATGGCTACACCTTC.

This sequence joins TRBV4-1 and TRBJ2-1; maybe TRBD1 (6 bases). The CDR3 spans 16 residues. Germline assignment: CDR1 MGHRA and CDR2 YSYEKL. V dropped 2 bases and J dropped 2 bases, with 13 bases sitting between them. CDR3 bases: TGCGCCAGCAGCCAACTAACTGCAGGGGCCTACAATGAGCAGTTCTTC. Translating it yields CASSQLTAGAYNEQFF.

The DNA of the CDR3 is TGCGCCAGCAGCCTAAGAGGCTACGGGACAAAGCTCTACGAGCAGTACTTC. It specifies CASSLRGYGTKLYEQYF. The chain joins TRBV4-3 to TRBJ2-5; D might be TRBD1 (6 bases). Judging by the DNA end, TRBJ2-7 fits better; the J call may be wrong. Per germline, CDR1 LGHNA and CDR2 YSLEER. The CDR3 loop spans 17 amino acids.

The chain's CDR3 is CAISDRQSTSTDTQYF. CDR3 bases: TGTGCCATCAGTGATCGACAGTCAACTAGCACAGATACGCAGTATTTT. This chain joins TRBV10-3 and TRBJ2-3; D possibly corresponds to TRBD1 (5 bases). V was pared by 3 bases and J by 0 bases, with 13 bases between. The germline V gene encodes CDR1 ENHRY and CDR2 SYGVKD. The CDR3 contains 16 residues.

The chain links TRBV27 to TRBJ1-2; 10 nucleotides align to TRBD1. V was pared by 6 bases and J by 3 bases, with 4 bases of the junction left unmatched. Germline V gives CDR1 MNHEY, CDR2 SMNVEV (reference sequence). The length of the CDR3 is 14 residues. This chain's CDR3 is CASSLDRGDYGYTF. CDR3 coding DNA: TGTGCCAGCAGCTTGGACAGGGGGGACTATGGCTACACCTTC.

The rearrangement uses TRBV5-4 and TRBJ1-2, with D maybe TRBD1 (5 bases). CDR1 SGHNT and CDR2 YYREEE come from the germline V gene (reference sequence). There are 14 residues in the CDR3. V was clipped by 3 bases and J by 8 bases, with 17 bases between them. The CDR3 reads CASSSLPGERGYTF. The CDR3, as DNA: TGTGCCAGCAGCTCACTTCCGGGGGAGCGGGGCTACACCTTC.